The source of this TCR beta chain is a study of T cells in Graves' hyperthyroidism and ophthalmopathy. General study findings and limits: Most expanded thyroid clonotypes above 0.001 also appeared in blood.

Germline CDR1 and CDR2: MNHNS and SASEGT. The CDR3 sequence is 14 residues long. The V gene end was trimmed by 0 bases and the J gene end by 4 bases; junction bases not matched to a gene: 0. This clonotype was seen many times. Its specificity is unknown. The CDR3 regions of TCR beta were amplified from RNA transcripts. The TCR CDR3 first-round RT-PCR relied on the HTBI primer set. TCRdb analysed the multiplex PCR reads with MiXCR anew, one entry per CDR3 protein. In the table there are about 300,000 distinct CDR3 sequences, roughly a fifth of which are singletons. The sample consisted of blood. This TCR came from a man between 45 and 60 years old with Graves' ophthalmopathy. The chain combines TRBV6-1 with TRBJ2-7, with 10 bases lining up with TRBD1. The chain's CDR3 is CASSEAGQGYEQYF. The CDR3 DNA sequence: TGTGCCAGCAGTGAAGCGGGACAGGGGTACGAGCAGTACTTC.